This TCR beta chain was found in a study of shared clonotypes between healthy human individuals. Germline-derived CDR1 and CDR2 are LNHDA and SQIVND (reference sequence). The CDR3 is made up of 18 amino acids. Trimming shortened V by 0 bases and J by 0 bases, and 17 bases separated the two germline ends. Libraries were prepared by immunoSEQ multiplex PCR; TCRdb keeps only in-frame clonotypes and omits some of them. This sample has hundreds of thousands of clones, with around 72% found just once. The receptor was derived from a woman younger than 45 in good health. The chain uses TRBV19 and TRBJ1-2; D gene unclear. The sequencing input was memory CD4+ T cells sorted from blood. Subset in this sample: CD45RA-negative fraction. The CDR3 region has the DNA TGTGCCAGTAGTATAGATTACCGGCCAGGCGAGACTAACTATGGCTACACCTTC. Translating it yields CASSIDYRPGETNYGYTF.